The 20 T cell receptor beta chains in this list originate from one sample, sequenced in a study of OX40 agonist ivuxolimab in advanced cancers. The assay was immunoSEQ multiplex PCR, and TCRdb's table has in-frame clones only and misses some. Of 76,000 or so clones in the sample, 85% to 90% were seen once. Source: CD4+ or CD8+ T cells sorted from blood, taken in a trial of the OX40 agonist ivuxolimab. Receptors were obtained from an adult with an advanced solid tumor such as melanoma, head and neck, liver or kidney cancer.

This chain joins TRBV15 and TRBJ2-1, with 8 bases that match TRBD2. Looked up from germline, CDR1 is LNHNV and CDR2 is YYDKDF (reference sequence). V trimming: 1 base; J trimming: 12 bases; junction bases outside the gene matches: 5. CDR3 length: 13 residues. DNA for the CDR3: TGTGCCACCAGCAGAGCCCTCGGGGGGGGGCAGTTCTTC. Its translation is CATSRALGGGQFF.

This chain links TRBV28 with TRBJ2-7; TRBD2 agrees at 11 bases. The CDR3 has 14 residues. The junction had 2 bases not matched to a gene; V was cut back by 6 bases and J by 1 base. Per the germline V gene, CDR1 is MDHEN and CDR2 is SYDVKM. CDR3 region: CASSRLAGSYEQYF. The CDR3 region has the DNA TGTGCCAGCAGCCGACTAGCGGGGTCCTACGAGCAGTACTTC.

The chain links TRBV27 to TRBJ1-1, with TRBD1 matching over 9 bases. V dropped 3 bases and J dropped 3; count of bases not matched to a gene: 2. The CDR3 runs 14 residues. CDR1 is MNHEY, CDR2 SMNVEV, per germline (reference sequence). The CDR3 DNA reads as TGTGCCAGCAGTTTGACAGGGGGGGACACTGAAGCTTTCTTT. Its protein product is CASSLTGGDTEAFF.

V and J are TRBV6-1 and TRBJ2-4; 10 nucleotides align to TRBD1. CDR3 length equals 15 residues. Germline CDR1 reads MNHNS; CDR2 reads SASEGT. V lost 3 bases to trimming and J lost 8 bases; unmatched junction nucleotides: 7. The CDR3 region has the DNA TGTGCCAGCAGTGAGAGACCGGGACAGGGGTACATTCAGTACTTC. This codes for CASSERPGQGYIQYF.

The chain recombines TRBV4-1 with TRBJ1-1; D ambiguous. CDR1 is MGHRA and CDR2 is YSYEKL in the germline V gene. The CDR3 spans 15 residues. Trimming removed 2 bases at V and 0 bases at J, with 10 bases between. This CDR3 reads CASSQPGIMNTEAFF. DNA of the CDR3: TGCGCCAGCAGCCAACCGGGAATAATGAACACTGAAGCTTTCTTT.

The chain is built from TRBV5-4 and TRBJ2-7; D not certain. The CDR3 length is 13 residues. With 5 bases removed from V and 3 bases from J, the gap between germline ends came to 12 bases. The germline V gene encodes CDR1 SGHNT and CDR2 YYREEE (reference sequence). The CDR3 is CASSYDGSYEQYF. Written as DNA, the CDR3 is TGTGCCAGCAGTTATGACGGAAGCTACGAGCAGTACTTC.

V usage is TRBV11-3 and J usage is TRBJ2-7; D gene ambiguous. The CDR3 length is 13 residues. V shed 1 base and J shed 3 bases, with 7 bases lying between them. Germline-derived CDR1 and CDR2 are SGHNT and YENEEA. In DNA form, the CDR3 reads TGTGCCAGCAGCTTAGCATATAACTACGAGCAGTACTTC. It codes for CASSLAYNYEQYF.

The CDR3 DNA sequence: TGTGCCAGCAGCCAAGGACGGAGCTCCTACGAGCAGTACTTC. Translated: CASSQGRSSYEQYF. This rearrangement joins TRBV7-9 to TRBJ2-7; D not certain. Trimming stripped 5 bases from V and 0 bases from J, with 11 bases between. The CDR3 consists of 14 residues. Germline V gene lookup returns CDR1 SEHNR and CDR2 FQNEAQ (reference sequence).

This rearrangement joins TRBV19 to TRBJ2-7; D might be TRBD1 (7 bases). The length of the CDR3 is 15 residues. CDR1 is LNHDA, CDR2 SQIVND, per germline (reference sequence). V lost 5 bases, J lost 3 bases, and 17 bases lay in between. In DNA, the CDR3 is TGTGCCAGTAGTCCACGACAGGGAGGAATCTACGAGCAGTACTTC. Translating it yields CASSPRQGGIYEQYF.

The chain combines TRBV11-2 with TRBJ2-3; D gene ambiguous. This CDR3 comprises 13 residues. Germline V gene lookup returns CDR1 SGHAT and CDR2 FQNNGV. The V end was cut by 2 bases, the J end by 0 bases, with 3 bases between. CDR3 residues: CASSLFSTDTQYF. CDR3 nucleotide sequence: TGTGCCAGCAGCTTATTTAGCACAGATACGCAGTATTTT.

The chain links TRBV7-2 to TRBJ2-1; 7 nucleotides match TRBD2. This CDR3 has 18 amino acids. Losses at the gene ends were 4 bases for V and 2 bases for J; bases not matched to a gene: 14. CDR1 and CDR2 (germline): SGHTA, FQGNSA. The DNA for the CDR3 is TGTGCCAGCAGCTCCCCCCCAGGTAGCGGGTGGACCTACAATGAGCAGTTCTTC. This encodes CASSSPPGSGWTYNEQFF.

This clone came up a few times. V is TRBV6-5 and J is TRBJ2-7, with D possibly being TRBD2 (6 bases). From germline, CDR1 is MNHEY and CDR2 SVGAGI. V lost 0 bases, J lost 2 bases, and 11 bases lay in between. The CDR3 covers 15 residues. The CDR3 sequence: CASSYSPGLTYEQYF. The CDR3 nucleotides are TGTGCCAGCAGTTACTCTCCGGGACTCACCTACGAGCAGTACTTC.

V gene TRBV15 combines with J gene TRBJ1-5, with D unclear. Per the germline V gene, CDR1 is LNHNV and CDR2 is YYDKDF (reference sequence). The CDR3 sequence is 16 residues long. Trimming took 0 bases from V and 0 from J, leaving 9 bases between them. The CDR3 reads CATSRDGPNSNQPQHF. DNA for the CDR3: TGTGCCACCAGCAGAGATGGGCCCAATAGCAATCAGCCCCAGCATTTT. Full variable domain (outside the CDR3, taken from reference TRBV15 and TRBJ1-5): DAMVIQNPRYQVTQFGKPVTLSCSQTLNHNVMYWYQQKSSQAPKLLFHYYDKDFNNEADTPDNFQSRRPNTSFCFLDIRSPGLGDTAMYLCATSRDGPNSNQPQHFGDGTRLSIL.

The chain carries TRBV10-3 and TRBJ2-7; D ambiguous. Germline CDR1 is ENHRY and CDR2 is SYGVKD. CDR3 length equals 15 residues. Trimming shortened V by 0 bases and J by 0 bases, and 9 bases separated the two germline ends. The CDR3 sequence is CAISESPEPSYEQYF. DNA of the CDR3: TGTGCCATCAGTGAGTCGCCGGAGCCCTCCTACGAGCAGTACTTC.

This clone was seen a single time. The CDR3 region is CASSPSGGQPQHF. DNA for the CDR3: TGTGCCAGCAGCCCTAGTGGCGGACAGCCCCAGCATTTT. J is TRBJ1-5 and V is TRBV9, with D hard to call. Germline values: CDR1 SGDLS, CDR2 YYNGEE. The CDR3 runs to 13 residues. Trimming pared 4 bases from V and 7 bases from J, leaving 12 bases between.

This chain uses TRBV19 with TRBJ1-1; 9 bases map to TRBD1. This CDR3 is 16 amino acids long. The trim removed 6 bases at V and 1 base at J, leaving 9 bases unmatched. Per germline, CDR1 LNHDA and CDR2 SQIVND (reference sequence). CDR3 in DNA: TGTGCCAGTAGCCACGGACAGGGGAATGCGAACACTGAAGCTTTCTTT. Protein: CASSHGQGNANTEAFF.

This clone was detected once. The V call is TRBV7-9, the J call TRBJ1-1; tentatively, D is TRBD1 (5 bases). This CDR3 region has 16 residues. The V end was cut by 4 bases, the J end by 1 base, with 16 bases between. Germline V CDR1 and CDR2: SEHNR, FQNEAQ (reference sequence). The CDR3 region has the DNA TGTGCCAGCAGCTGGGGTGGGGGAACAACGAACACTGAAGCTTTCTTT. Translating gives CASSWGGGTTNTEAFF.

This chain connects TRBV11-1 to TRBJ2-7; 8 bases line up with TRBD1. This CDR3 has 14 amino acids. The germline CDR1 and CDR2 sequences are SGHAT and FQDESV (reference sequence). The V segment lost 2 bases and the J segment 4 bases; nucleotides outside the gene matches: 4. This CDR3 is CASSLKDRVYEQYF. The CDR3 coding sequence is TGTGCCAGCAGCTTAAAGGACAGGGTTTACGAGCAGTACTTC.

The chain recombines TRBV28 with TRBJ1-5, with TRBD1 identical over 7 bases. Germline values: CDR1 MDHEN, CDR2 SYDVKM. The CDR3 sequence is 14 residues long. Trimming removed 6 bases from V and 6 bases from J; junction bases left unmatched: 8. The CDR3 sequence is CASSPNRGGQPQHF. CDR3 DNA: TGTGCCAGCAGCCCAAACAGGGGCGGTCAGCCCCAGCATTTT.

The rearrangement joins TRBV6-5 to TRBJ1-2; D unclear. V was pared by 0 bases and J by 6 bases, with 11 bases between. This CDR3 has 14 amino acids. CDR1 and CDR2 from the germline V gene are MNHEY and SVGAGI. CDR3 nucleotide sequence: TGTGCCAGCAGTTACTCTACCGGGTTGGATGGCTACACCTTC. This encodes CASSYSTGLDGYTF.